These T cell receptor beta chains were read from a single sample in a study of control samples from healthy donors and cancer patients. The assay was immunoSEQ multiplex PCR, and TCRdb's table has in-frame clones only and misses some. The data show 75,000 to 95,000 clones, with about nine tenths seen just once and around 3.8% held by the top ten. Sequencing input: blood. These TCRs come from a woman between 18 and 30 years old in good health. CDR3s include the opening cysteine and the closing phenylalanine or tryptophan. D genes are given only for firm matches. Where a row states a size, it is once, few, many or the class of an expanded clone; other rows omit it.

d_gene	v_gene	j_gene	abundance	CDR3aa	CDR3nt
NA	TRBV9	TRBJ1-1	NA	CASSVGRTGTEAFF	TGTGCCAGCAGCGTAGGTCGGACGGGCACTGAAGCTTTCTTT
NA	TRBV2	TRBJ1-2	NA	CASSEQGEGGYTF	TGTGCCAGCAGTGAACAGGGCGAAGGGGGCTACACCTTC
NA	TRBV2	TRBJ2-3	NA	CASIRDGNTDTQYF	TGTGCCAGCATAAGGGACGGCAACACAGATACGCAGTATTTT
NA	TRBV2	TRBJ1-4	NA	CASSYGPSEKLFF	TGTGCCAGCAGCTACGGACCCAGTGAAAAACTGTTTTTT
NA	TRBV4-2	TRBJ1-1	NA	CASSQDRRGPLNEAFF	TGTGCCAGCAGCCAAGACCGTCGGGGACCGCTGAATGAAGCTTTCTTT
NA	TRBV7-2	TRBJ1-1	once	CASSLSVNTEAFF	TGTGCCAGCAGCTTAAGTGTGAACACTGAAGCTTTCTTT
TRBD1	TRBV6-5	TRBJ2-2	NA	CASSPDRGRGGELFF	TGTGCCAGCAGTCCGGACAGGGGGCGGGGCGGGGAGCTGTTTTTT
TRBD1	TRBV19	TRBJ1-2	NA	CASSGSWDRSWTDYGYTF	TGTGCCAGTAGTGGGTCCTGGGACAGATCGTGGACAGACTATGGCTACACCTTC
TRBD1	TRBV7-9	TRBJ1-4	NA	CASSPGQGSRKLFF	TGTGCCAGCAGCCCTGGACAGGGTTCGAGAAAACTGTTTTTT
TRBD2	TRBV15	TRBJ2-3	NA	CATSRDRGGTDTQYF	TGTGCCACCAGCAGAGATCGGGGGGGAACAGATACGCAGTATTTT
NA	TRBV11-2	TRBJ2-7	NA	CASSLFSYEQYF	TGTGCCAGCAGTCTCTTCTCCTACGAGCAGTACTTC
NA	TRBV13	TRBJ2-1	NA	CASSRMKQFF	TGTGCCAGCAGCCGAATGAAGCAGTTCTTC
NA	TRBV6-4	TRBJ2-3	NA	CASSGEGTADTQYF	TGTGCCAGCAGTGGAGAGGGAACTGCAGATACGCAGTATTTT
TRBD2	TRBV18	TRBJ2-1	NA	CASSPQGLAGGYNEQFF	TGTGCCAGCTCACCCCAAGGACTAGCGGGGGGATACAATGAGCAGTTCTTC
NA	TRBV19	TRBJ1-5	NA	CASSIGGQGLTGNQPQHF	TGTGCCAGTAGTATAGGCGGGCAGGGGCTAACGGGCAATCAGCCCCAGCATTTT
TRBD1	TRBV5-4	TRBJ2-7	NA	CASSPGTGNYEQYF	TGTGCCAGCAGCCCCGGGACAGGCAACTACGAGCAGTACTTC
NA	TRBV10-3	TRBJ1-2	few	CAIKETAYTSWYGYTF	TGTGCCATCAAGGAGACGGCATACACCTCTTGGTATGGCTACACCTTC
NA	TRBV6-5	TRBJ1-1	once	CVCRQENTEAFF	TGTGTCTGCCGCCAGGAGAACACTGAAGCTTTCTTT
NA	TRBV5-6	TRBJ1-1	NA	CASSLRQAGMNTEAFF	TGTGCCAGCAGCTTAAGGCAAGCGGGGATGAACACTGAAGCTTTCTTT
TRBD1	TRBV29-1	TRBJ1-5	NA	CSVGDRGSHQPQHF	TGCAGCGTGGGGGACAGGGGTTCTCATCAGCCCCAGCATTTT
TRBD1	TRBV3-1/TRBV3-2	TRBJ2-2	NA	CASSQAGQELFSGELFF	TGTGCCAGCAGCCAAGCAGGACAGGAGTTATTTTCCGGGGAGCTGTTTTTT
NA	TRBV7-9	TRBJ1-2	NA	CASSLDLEANYGYTF	TGTGCCAGCAGCTTGGATTTGGAAGCTAACTATGGCTACACCTTC
NA	TRBV5-1	TRBJ2-1	NA	CASTPTGTTYNEQFF	TGCGCCAGCACACCCACCGGGACAACTTACAATGAGCAGTTCTTC
TRBD2	TRBV6-5	TRBJ2-7	NA	CASSPAGGNHEQYF	TGTGCCAGCAGCCCGGCGGGGGGAAATCATGAGCAGTACTTC
TRBD1	TRBV5-6	TRBJ2-2	NA	CASSESQGLTNTGELFF	TGTGCCAGCAGCGAATCACAGGGGTTAACGAACACCGGGGAGCTGTTTTTT
NA	TRBV5-8	TRBJ1-5	NA	CASSLEAWNQPQHF	TGTGCCAGCAGCTTGGAGGCTTGGAATCAGCCCCAGCATTTT
NA	TRBV5-1	TRBJ1-2	NA	CASSLGAGEDGYTF	TGCGCCAGCAGCTTGGGTGCAGGGGAGGATGGCTACACCTTC
NA	TRBV4-1	TRBJ2-7	NA	CASSQDERRGYEQYF	TGCGCCAGCAGCCAAGATGAGAGGAGGGGTTACGAGCAGTACTTC
NA	TRBV12-1	TRBJ1-5	NA	CASSLRVESRNQPQHF	TGTGCCAGCAGCTTACGAGTCGAATCGCGAAATCAGCCCCAGCATTTT
NA	TRBV2	TRBJ2-2	few	CASSGGGLELFF	TGTGCCAGCAGTGGGGGAGGTTTAGAGCTGTTTTTT
TRBD1	TRBV5-1	TRBJ2-2	NA	CASSLASGTGYTGELFF	TGCGCCAGCAGCTTGGCCTCGGGGACAGGGTACACCGGGGAGCTGTTTTTT
NA	TRBV7-2	TRBJ2-7	NA	CASSLVGGNEQYF	TGTGCCAGCAGCTTAGTGGGGGGCAATGAGCAGTACTTC
NA	TRBV18	TRBJ2-6	NA	CASSASGANVLTF	TGTGCCAGTTCCGCCTCTGGGGCCAACGTCCTGACTTTC
NA	TRBV19	TRBJ1-2	NA	CASSIVEEANYGYTF	TGTGCCAGTAGTATAGTTGAGGAAGCTAACTATGGCTACACCTTC
NA	TRBV9	TRBJ2-2	NA	CASSIDQGSGELFF	TGTGCCAGCAGCATAGACCAGGGGTCCGGGGAGCTGTTTTTT
NA	TRBV7-5	TRBJ1-1	NA	CARSWPHRGRQNTEAFF	TGTGCCAGAAGCTGGCCCCACCGCGGGCGGCAGAACACTGAAGCTTTCTTT
TRBD2	TRBV7-2	TRBJ2-3	few	CASSPQRGVGDTQYF	TGTGCCAGCTCCCCCCAGCGGGGAGTTGGAGATACGCAGTATTTT
NA	TRBV2	TRBJ1-2	NA	CASTRDGWNYGYTF	TGTGCCAGCACCCGGGACGGTTGGAACTATGGCTACACCTTC
TRBD1	TRBV4-1	TRBJ2-7	NA	CASSPNPERTGNYEQYF	TGCGCCAGCAGCCCCAACCCCGAGCGGACAGGGAACTACGAGCAGTACTTC
NA	TRBV4-1	TRBJ2-2	NA	CASSQDLSDTGELFF	TGCGCCAGCAGCCAAGATCTGAGCGACACCGGGGAGCTGTTTTTT
TRBD1	TRBV6-5	TRBJ1-1	NA	CASSYSNRGHTEAFF	TGTGCCAGCAGTTACTCGAATAGGGGGCACACTGAAGCTTTCTTT
NA	TRBV12-5	TRBJ2-3	NA	CASGVQGTDTQYF	TGTGCTAGTGGCGTACAGGGCACAGATACGCAGTATTTT
NA	TRBV24-1	TRBJ2-7	NA	CATSDSRTASYEQYF	TGTGCCACCAGTGACTCGCGGACAGCTTCCTACGAGCAGTACTTC
TRBD2	TRBV19	TRBJ2-7	NA	CASSAHGEGKSYEQYF	TGTGCCAGTAGTGCTCATGGGGAGGGAAAATCCTACGAGCAGTACTTC
NA	TRBV2	TRBJ1-5	once	CASRDDGSNQPQHF	TGTGCCAGCAGGGACGACGGTAGCAATCAGCCCCAGCATTTT
NA	TRBV9	TRBJ2-7	NA	CASSEAPFSYEQYF	TGTGCCAGCAGCGAGGCCCCCTTCTCCTACGAGCAGTACTTC
NA	TRBV27	TRBJ2-5	NA	CASSLRGQETQYF	TGTGCCAGCAGTTTAAGGGGACAAGAGACCCAGTACTTC
NA	TRBV6-5	TRBJ1-6	NA	CASSFRQSSYNSPLHF	TGTGCCAGCAGTTTTCGACAGAGCTCCTATAATTCACCCCTCCACTTT
NA	TRBV7-9	TRBJ2-7	NA	CASSLTSNEQYF	TGTGCCAGCAGCTTAACTAGCAACGAGCAGTACTTC
TRBD1	TRBV18	TRBJ1-5	NA	CASSRGTGRDQPQHF	TGTGCCAGCTCACGCGGGACAGGGCGCGATCAGCCCCAGCATTTT
NA	TRBV10-1	TRBJ1-6	few	CARVTAQSPLHF	TGCGCCAGGGTGACAGCTCAATCACCCCTCCACTTT
NA	TRBV24-1	TRBJ2-2	NA	CATSDLGGLRTGELFF	TGTGCCACCAGTGATTTGGGGGGCCTTCGGACCGGGGAGCTGTTTTTT
TRBD1	TRBV7-3	TRBJ2-2	NA	CASSLGQGLAGELFF	TGTGCCAGCAGCCTAGGACAGGGGTTGGCCGGGGAGCTGTTTTTT
TRBD1	TRBV5-4	TRBJ1-2	NA	CASSLVLGTAYGYTF	TGTGCCAGCAGCTTGGTTTTGGGGACAGCCTATGGCTACACCTTC